This TCR beta chain was sequenced for a study of regulatory T cells in long-lasting Graves disease. Study-wide background: More than 5 years of antithyroid drugs with positive TSH receptor antibodies defined persistent Graves' disease.

Study-level points and caveats: Persistent Graves' patients possessed reduced TCR diversity relative to recently diagnosed ones. Thyroid tissue went unstudied; only peripheral blood was examined.

Per the germline V gene, CDR1 is SGHAT and CDR2 is FQNNGV. The V gene end was trimmed by 5 bases and the J gene end by 5 bases; junction bases not matched to a gene: 15. CDR3 length: 16 residues. This clonotype turned up a few times. Its specificity is unknown. Time point of the sample: persistent/refractory GD, antithyroid drugs over 5 years with positive TRAb. Isolated PBMC RNA provided the starting material for the TCR library. Arm-PCR with iRepertoire HTBI primers amplified the CDR3 regions for these TCR beta libraries. TCRdb re-called the multiplex PCR reads through MiXCR, storing one row per CDR3 protein. The sample records about 470,000 distinct CDR3 sequences, 20% to 25% being singletons.

V usage is TRBV11-2 and J usage is TRBJ2-7, with TRBD1 identical over 7 bases. This clonotype was obtained from a female donor with Graves disease. Sample: peripheral blood mononuclear cells (PBMCs), taken when the disease was refractory, from a patient treated with antithyroid drugs. DNA for the CDR3: TGTGCCAGCAGCGGGGCGTGGCAGGGGGTTGGCGACGAGCAGTACTTC. It specifies CASSGAWQGVGDEQYF.